What follows are 20 T cell receptor beta chains derived from one specimen sequenced in a study of cytomegalovirus exposure and HLA in healthy donors. PCR primers comprised 60 Vbeta and 13 Jbeta primers. Assay used: immunoSEQ multiplex PCR; TCRdb lists only in-frame clones, some missing. Of 140,000 or so clones detected, around 75% appear once; the ten largest clones hold 3.5% to 5%. Specimen: PBMCs. These receptors all stem from a man aged 60 to 69 in good health and CMV-seronegative.

This clone is a singleton in its sample. The J gene is TRBJ1-6, the V gene TRBV30; 9 bases fit TRBD1. The J segment lost 14 bases and the V segment lost 4 bases, leaving 9 bases of the junction unmatched. There are 13 residues in the CDR3. Germline V gene sequence: CDR1 GTSNPN, CDR2 SVGIG (reference sequence). The CDR3 sequence is CAWKRTGEISLHF. The CDR3 nucleotides read TGTGCCTGGAAGAGGACAGGGGAGATTTCCCTCCACTTT.

This clone was observed a few times. The chain joins TRBV2 to TRBJ1-2; a possible D gene is TRBD1 (5 bases). The CDR3 is made up of 16 amino acids. Germline CDR1 SNHLY, CDR2 FYNNEI. V was shortened by 3 bases and J by 4 bases, with 18 bases between the two germline ends. CDR3 amino acids: CASSDPRRGGGYGYTF. CDR3 sequence (DNA): TGTGCCAGCAGTGACCCCCGAAGGGGTGGTGGCTATGGCTACACCTTC.

The chain recombines TRBV28 with TRBJ1-1, with TRBD1 as a possible D gene (5 bases). CDR1 MDHEN and CDR2 SYDVKM come from the germline V gene. The CDR3 is made up of 16 amino acids. V lost 2 bases and J 0 bases, leaving 13 bases between the germline ends. The chain's CDR3 is CASSLGGAEMNTEAFF. The DNA for the CDR3 is TGTGCCAGCAGTTTAGGTGGGGCGGAAATGAACACTGAAGCTTTCTTT.

The CDR3 region is CASSLGTGTSYNEQFF. CDR3 DNA sequence: TGTGCCAGCAGCTTGGGGACAGGAACGTCGTACAATGAGCAGTTCTTC. This chain links TRBV5-4 with TRBJ2-1; 7 nucleotides align to TRBD1. With 0 bases clipped from V and 4 bases from J, the junction kept 7 bases outside the gene matches. The length of the CDR3 is 16 residues. Germline V gene lookup returns CDR1 SGHNT and CDR2 YYREEE (reference sequence).

On this clone itself: Other DNA sequences in the same sample also yield this CDR3. V and J are TRBV29-1 and TRBJ2-7; 12 positions match TRBD2. V was clipped by 6 bases and J by 2 bases; unmatched bases: 2. CDR1 is SQVTM and CDR2 is ANQGSEA in the germline V gene. The CDR3 loop spans 13 amino acids. CDR3 region: CSVGTSGPYEQYF. CDR3 DNA: TGCAGCGTCGGGACTAGCGGGCCCTACGAGCAGTACTTC.

The chain joins TRBV10-2 to TRBJ2-5; unclear D gene. The CDR3 runs 12 residues. Trimming removed 6 bases at V and 4 bases at J, with 9 bases between. The V gene's germline CDR1 is WSHSY and CDR2 SAAADI. The CDR3 sequence: CASSAERETQYF. The DNA of the CDR3 is TGCGCCAGCAGCGCGGAGAGAGAGACCCAGTACTTC.

The chain employs TRBV9 and TRBJ2-6; 9 bases map to TRBD2. The CDR3 has 18 amino acids. Germline-derived CDR1 and CDR2 are SGDLS and YYNGEE. The junction had 8 bases not matched to a gene; V was cut back by 4 bases and J by 0 bases. CDR3 sequence: CASSPLAGRFSGANVLTF. The CDR3 coding sequence is TGTGCCAGCAGCCCACTAGCGGGCCGATTCTCTGGGGCCAACGTCCTGACTTTC.

This clone has a handful of counts. V and J are TRBV29-1 and TRBJ2-7; D is uncertain. CDR1 is SQVTM, CDR2 ANQGSEA, per germline. The CDR3 has 13 residues. Trimming took 4 bases from V and 1 from J, leaving 11 bases between them. The CDR3 region is CSVVGDTSYEQYF. The DNA of the CDR3 is TGCAGCGTTGTCGGTGACACTTCCTACGAGCAGTACTTC.

This clone was detected a few times. This rearrangement joins TRBV6-1 to TRBJ2-7, with a weak D call TRBD1 (5 bases). This CDR3 spans 15 amino acids. V dropped 4 bases and J dropped 2 bases, with 15 bases sitting between them. Looked up from germline, CDR1 is MNHNS and CDR2 is SASEGT. Written as DNA, the CDR3 is TGTGCCAGCAGTGCCCCTGAGCAGGGCCCCTACGAGCAGTACTTC. Protein sequence: CASSAPEQGPYEQYF.

This clone was picked up a small number of times. The chain uses TRBV27 and TRBJ2-7, with 8 bases lining up with TRBD1. This CDR3 region has 15 residues. Looked up from germline, CDR1 is MNHEY and CDR2 is SMNVEV (reference sequence). The ends lost 7 bases at V and 3 bases at J; junction bases unmatched: 11. The CDR3 spells CASNDGTGPLYEQYF. CDR3 coding DNA: TGTGCCAGCAACGACGGGACAGGTCCCCTCTACGAGCAGTACTTC.

The J gene is TRBJ1-4, the V gene TRBV2; no clear D gene. There are 14 residues in the CDR3. V lost 3 bases and J 8 bases, leaving 13 bases between the germline ends. Germline V lookup: CDR1 SNHLY, CDR2 FYNNEI. For the CDR3, the DNA is TGTGCCAGCAGTGACCCGCGGGATCAGGAAAAACTGTTTTTT. Translating it yields CASSDPRDQEKLFF.

A note on this clone: The sample carries other DNA sequences with the same CDR3. Here the CDR3 reads CAWGDMNTEAFF. The CDR3 bases are TGTGCCTGGGGAGATATGAACACTGAAGCTTTCTTT. The rearrangement uses TRBV30 and TRBJ1-1; unclear D gene. Per the germline V gene, CDR1 is GTSNPN and CDR2 is SVGIG (reference sequence). The V gene lost 5 bases and the J gene lost 0 bases, with 7 bases spanning the gap. CDR3 length equals 12 residues.

The J gene is TRBJ2-1, the V gene TRBV4-2; TRBD2 matches at 7 bases. With 0 bases clipped from V and 0 bases from J, the junction kept 8 bases outside the gene matches. Germline CDR1 is LGHNA and CDR2 is YNFKEQ. The CDR3 has 18 amino acids. The CDR3 nucleotides read TGTGCCAGCAGCCAAGATCTGGAGACGGGGGGCTCCTACAATGAGCAGTTCTTC. Translation: CASSQDLETGGSYNEQFF.

CDR3 nucleotide sequence: TGTGCCAGCAGCGTCGGGACAGCAGAGACCCAGTACTTC. Residues: CASSVGTAETQYF. This chain connects TRBV5-4 to TRBJ2-5; 7 nucleotides line up with TRBD1. J gave up 4 bases and V 4 bases, and 4 bases lay outside the gene matches. Per the germline V gene, CDR1 is SGHNT and CDR2 is YYREEE (reference sequence). This CDR3 is built from 13 residues.

The chain uses TRBV4-2 and TRBJ2-3; the match to TRBD2 covers 15 bases. From germline, CDR1 is LGHNA and CDR2 YNFKEQ. Trimming removed 4 bases from V and 3 bases from J; junction bases left unmatched: 11. CDR3 length: 19 residues. DNA of the CDR3: TGTGCCAGCAGCCCAAGGGGACTAGCGGGAGGAATCCGGACAGATACGCAGTATTTT. It specifies CASSPRGLAGGIRTDTQYF.

The V and J genes are TRBV27 and TRBJ2-5; 9 bases line up with TRBD1. Germline CDR1 and CDR2: MNHEY and SMNVEV (reference sequence). This CDR3 is 14 amino acids long. The ends lost 4 bases at V and 4 bases at J; junction bases unmatched: 4. Here the CDR3 reads CASSYGTGPETQYF. The CDR3 region has the DNA TGTGCCAGCAGTTACGGGACAGGGCCAGAGACCCAGTACTTC.

The rearrangement joins TRBV6-5 to TRBJ2-7; TRBD2 matches 8 bases. The germline V gene has CDR1 MNHEY and CDR2 SVGAGI. This CDR3 spans 13 amino acids. Trimming took 8 bases from V and 3 from J; bases not matched to a gene: 6. The CDR3 reads CASSTSGFYEQYF. The CDR3 DNA is TGTGCCAGCTCCACTAGCGGTTTCTACGAGCAGTACTTC.

This clone was recorded only once. The chain is built from TRBV7-2 and TRBJ2-7, with D perhaps matching TRBD2 (6 bases). This CDR3 region has 13 residues. V lost 2 bases, J lost 6 bases, and 11 bases lay in between. The V gene's germline CDR1 is SGHTA and CDR2 FQGNSA. CDR3 bases: TGTGCCAGCAGCTTATTAGCAGCGGGCGAGCAGTACTTC. It encodes CASSLLAAGEQYF.

This clone was counted only a few times. The chain uses TRBV6-4 and TRBJ2-1, with D tentatively TRBD2 (5 bases). V shed 5 bases and J shed 8 bases, with 19 bases lying between them. Germline V gives CDR1 MRHNA, CDR2 SNTAGT. The CDR3 contains 15 residues. DNA for the CDR3: TGTGCCAGCAGTCCCGGGATTAGGAGTGTCTATGAGCAGTTCTTC. It translates to CASSPGIRSVYEQFF.

This clone turned up a few times. The chain couples TRBV11-2 to TRBJ2-7; no clear D gene. The germline V gene has CDR1 SGHAT and CDR2 FQNNGV. V lost 0 bases and J 0 bases, leaving 9 bases between the germline ends. The CDR3 is made up of 15 amino acids. The CDR3 reads CASSLDGGFSYEQYF. CDR3 sequence (DNA): TGTGCCAGCAGCTTAGATGGCGGCTTCTCCTACGAGCAGTACTTC.